What follows are 22 T cell receptor beta chains derived from one specimen sequenced in a study of shared clonotypes between healthy human individuals. Measured with immunoSEQ multiplex PCR; TCRdb has only the in-frame clones, and not every one. The table has about 2 million clones, roughly 96% seen once. The sample was naive CD4+ T cells sorted from blood. Subset given: CD45RA+ positively selected. All receptors come from a young man in good health.

This clone appeared a single time. The chain carries TRBV30 and TRBJ1-4; D might be TRBD1 (5 bases). The CDR3 has 15 amino acids. Germline V gene data show CDR1 as GTSNPN and CDR2 as SVGIG (reference sequence). The germline V and J ends were trimmed by 5 bases and 7 bases, with 20 bases remaining between them. Here the CDR3 reads CAWATGGVSGEKLFF. CDR3 nucleotides: TGTGCCTGGGCAACTGGGGGGGTTTCAGGTGAAAAACTGTTTTTT.

This rearrangement joins TRBV5-1 to TRBJ2-2; D ambiguous. With 1 base removed from V and 2 bases from J, the gap between germline ends came to 6 bases. Germline assignment: CDR1 SGHRS and CDR2 YFSETQ. There are 14 residues in the CDR3. This CDR3 is CASSLKSNTGELFF. The CDR3 DNA is TGCGCCAGCAGCTTGAAGTCAAACACCGGGGAGCTGTTTTTT. Complete variable domain (other parts from reference TRBV5-1 and TRBJ2-2): KAGVTQTPRYLIKTRGQQVTLSCSPISGHRSVSWYQQTPGQGLQFLFEYFSETQRNKGNFPGRFSGRQFSNSRSEMNVSTLELGDSALYLCASSLKSNTGELFFGEGSRLTVL.

The chain employs TRBV7-9 and TRBJ2-2; TRBD2 is a possible D gene (5 bases). The CDR3 extends over 15 amino acids. Between the trimmed V and J ends, which lost 3 bases and 1 base, there was a span of 9 bases. Per germline, CDR1 SEHNR and CDR2 FQNEAQ (reference sequence). This CDR3 is CASSLNSENTGELFF. The CDR3 nucleotides are TGTGCCAGCAGCTTGAATAGCGAGAACACCGGGGAGCTGTTTTTT. The whole variable domain, remainder taken from reference TRBV7-9 and TRBJ2-2, is DTGVSQNPRHKITKRGQNVTFRCDPISEHNRLYWYRQTLGQGPEFLTYFQNEAQLEKSRLLSDRFSAERPKGSFSTLEIQRTEQGDSAMYLCASSLNSENTGELFFGEGSRLTVL.

A single count supports this clone. The chain uses TRBV27 and TRBJ2-2, with a possible D match to TRBD1 (6 bases). Germline V gene data show CDR1 as MNHEY and CDR2 as SMNVEV (reference sequence). The germline V and J ends were trimmed by 6 bases and 3 bases, with 20 bases remaining between them. This CDR3 is built from 17 residues. The CDR3 bases are TGTGCCAGCAGACGTAAAGGCGGACAGTCGGACACCGGGGAGCTGTTTTTT. Protein: CASRRKGGQSDTGELFF.

In regard to this clone: The identical CDR3 is also encoded by other nucleotide sequences in the sample. The genes are TRBV12-2 and TRBJ1-3. TRBV12-2 is deemed a pseudogene. The CDR3 consists of 16 residues. The CDR3 spells CASRCLGGLSGNTIYF. The CDR3 nucleotides are TGTGCAAGCCGCTGTCTCGGGGGACTCTCTGGAAACACCATATATTTT.

The chain uses TRBV9 and TRBJ2-1; 12 bases are a match to TRBD2. The CDR3 has 18 amino acids. Germline-derived CDR1 and CDR2 are SGDLS and YYNGEE. Trimming at V came to 0 bases and at J to 1 base, leaving 5 bases not matched to a gene. The CDR3 region has the DNA TGTGCCAGCAGCGTAGCCTTGACTAGCGGGGGATCCTACAATGAGCAGTTCTTC. It yields the protein CASSVALTSGGSYNEQFF. Full variable domain (missing parts from reference TRBV9 and TRBJ2-1): DSGVTQTPKHLITATGQRVTLRCSPRSGDLSVYWYQQSLDQGLQFLIQYYNGEERAKGNILERFSAQQFPDLHSELNLSSLELGDSALYFCASSVALTSGGSYNEQFFGPGTRLTVL.

The rearrangement links TRBV2 to TRBJ1-2, with D tentatively TRBD1 (5 bases). CDR1 SNHLY and CDR2 FYNNEI come from the germline V gene. Trimming cost V 4 bases and J 5 bases, with 17 bases left between them. This CDR3 is 15 amino acids long. The CDR3 sequence: CASSGEADSMYGYTF. The CDR3 DNA follows: TGTGCCAGCAGTGGGGAGGCAGACAGCATGTATGGCTACACCTTC.

The chain carries TRBV2 and TRBJ2-1, with 8 bases fitting TRBD2. The germline CDR1 and CDR2 sequences are SNHLY and FYNNEI. The V segment lost 6 bases and the J segment 5 bases; nucleotides outside the gene matches: 6. CDR3 length equals 14 residues. CDR3 in amino acids: CASRKREPHNEQFF. The CDR3 DNA reads as TGTGCCAGCAGAAAGCGGGAGCCACACAATGAGCAGTTCTTC.

The chain carries TRBV4-1 and TRBJ2-3; 9 nucleotides align to TRBD1. The CDR3 has 15 residues. With 1 base clipped from V and 8 bases from J, the junction kept 7 bases outside the gene matches. From germline, CDR1 is MGHRA and CDR2 YSYEKL. For the CDR3, the DNA is TGCGCCAGCAGCCAAGGGACAGGGGTTTTCGGTACGCAGTATTTT. Protein sequence: CASSQGTGVFGTQYF.

The chain recombines TRBV18 with TRBJ2-7, with 7 positions matching TRBD1. The germline V gene has CDR1 KGHSH and CDR2 LQKENI. The CDR3 is made up of 16 amino acids. Trimming at V came to 6 bases and at J to 0 bases, leaving 11 bases not matched to a gene. CDR3 loop: CASSPQETGASYEQYF. In nucleotides, the CDR3 is TGTGCCAGCTCCCCGCAAGAAACAGGGGCCTCCTACGAGCAGTACTTC. The full variable domain, in which reference TRBV18 and TRBJ2-7 provide the parts outside the CDR3, is NAGVMQNPRHLVRRRGQEARLRCSPMKGHSHVYWYRQLPEEGLKFMVYLQKENIIDESGMPKERFSAEFPKEGPSILRIQQVVRGDSAAYFCASSPQETGASYEQYFGPGTRLTVT.

In nucleotides, the CDR3 is TGCACCAGCAGCCGCCCGGGACTAGCGGGGGGGAACGAGCAGTACTTC. Residues: CTSSRPGLAGGNEQYF. This chain connects TRBV1 to TRBJ2-7; TRBD2 is taken as the D call from the table, unchecked against the DNA. TRBV1 is designated a pseudogene. This CDR3 comprises 16 residues.

The chain couples TRBV4-3 to TRBJ2-5, with D unresolved. CDR1 is LGHNA and CDR2 is YSLEER in the germline V gene. This CDR3 comprises 15 residues. The V gene lost 0 bases and the J gene lost 5 bases, with 13 bases spanning the gap. The CDR3, as DNA: TGCGCCAGCAGCCAAGATGGGTTGGTCGGGGAGACCCAGTACTTC. This codes for CASSQDGLVGETQYF.

This sequence joins TRBV18 and TRBJ2-1; D possibly corresponds to TRBD2 (6 bases). The CDR3 runs to 19 residues. The germline V and J ends were trimmed by 0 bases and 0 bases, with 18 bases remaining between them. Germline CDR1 is KGHSH and CDR2 is LQKENI. The CDR3 here is CASSPPTRLALSSYNEQFF. In DNA, the CDR3 is TGTGCCAGCTCACCACCGACACGGCTAGCGCTAAGCTCCTACAATGAGCAGTTCTTC.

As DNA, the CDR3 is TGCGCCAGCAGCCTAACGACTAGCGGATGGTACAATGAGCAGTTCTTC. It translates to CASSLTTSGWYNEQFF. The chain carries TRBV5-1 and TRBJ2-1, with 9 bases matching TRBD2. The V gene's germline CDR1 is SGHRS and CDR2 YFSETQ. This CDR3 spans 16 amino acids. V gave up 4 bases and J gave up 4 bases; unmatched junction bases: 9.

The table lists this clone with a count of one. The genes are TRBV19 and TRBJ2-7, with unresolved D. Germline CDR1 reads LNHDA; CDR2 reads SQIVND (reference sequence). Trimming took off 4 bases at V and 3 bases at J, with 16 bases between the two ends. This CDR3 has 15 residues. The DNA for the CDR3 is TGTGCCAGTAGTACTCTGTTGGCGGCCTTCTACGAGCAGTACTTC. It specifies CASSTLLAAFYEQYF.

This clone was seen just once. This chain links TRBV30 with TRBJ1-5; TRBD1 matches 7 bases. The CDR3 totals 14 residues. Germline CDR1 and CDR2: GTSNPN and SVGIG (reference sequence). J gave up 3 bases and V 2 bases, and 4 bases lay outside the gene matches. The CDR3 spells CAWSTGQNNQPQHF. CDR3 nucleotide sequence: TGTGCCTGGAGTACGGGACAGAACAATCAGCCCCAGCATTTT.

The rearrangement uses TRBV5-4 and TRBJ1-1; 11 bases match TRBD1. The germline V gene encodes CDR1 SGHNT and CDR2 YYREEE (reference sequence). CDR3 length equals 16 residues. V shed 3 bases, J shed 2 bases, and the junction held 6 bases outside the gene matches. CDR3: CASSSRTGGANTEAFF. The CDR3 DNA reads TGTGCCAGCAGCTCCCGGACAGGGGGCGCTAACACTGAAGCTTTCTTT.

The rearrangement uses TRBV6-5 and TRBJ1-4, with a possible D match to TRBD1 (6 bases). Germline V lookup: CDR1 MNHEY, CDR2 SVGAGI. The V end lost 5 bases, the J end lost 8 bases, and 9 bases lay between the germline ends. The CDR3 extends over 12 amino acids. CDR3 amino acids: CASSLGGEKLFF. The CDR3, as DNA: TGTGCCAGCAGTCTAGGGGGGGAAAAACTGTTTTTT.

V is TRBV11-3 and J is TRBJ1-6; no reliable D call. V gave up 1 base and J gave up 8 bases, with 9 bases separating them. Germline CDR1 reads SGHNT; CDR2 reads YENEEA. The CDR3 consists of 14 residues. CDR3 sequence reads: CASSLGGADSPLHF. In DNA, the CDR3 is TGTGCCAGCAGCTTAGGAGGCGCGGATTCACCCCTCCACTTT.

This clone was seen once. V and J are TRBV10-3 and TRBJ1-2; no reliable D call. CDR1 is ENHRY and CDR2 is SYGVKD in the germline V gene. V was shortened by 10 bases and J by 2 bases, with 8 bases between the two germline ends. The CDR3 runs 11 residues. The CDR3 bases are TGTGCCACCACAGAAAACTATGGCTACACCTTC. Encoded protein: CATTENYGYTF.

A single count supports this clone. Other DNA sequences in the same sample also yield this CDR3. CDR3 in amino acids: CASSSTGVVDTQYF. CDR3 nucleotide sequence: TGTGCCAGCAGCTCGACAGGGGTGGTAGATACGCAGTATTTT. The chain recombines TRBV5-4 with TRBJ2-3, with 8 bases matching TRBD1. The junction had 5 bases not matched to a gene; V was cut back by 3 bases and J by 5 bases. Germline V lookup: CDR1 SGHNT, CDR2 YYREEE (reference sequence). CDR3 length: 14 residues.

This rearrangement joins TRBV5-8 to TRBJ1-6, with unresolved D. Germline loops: CDR1 SGHTS, CDR2 YDEGEE. The germline V and J ends were trimmed by 0 bases and 6 bases, with 7 bases remaining between them. The CDR3 has 14 residues. This CDR3 is CASSLGPINSPLHF. Written as DNA, the CDR3 is TGTGCCAGCAGCTTGGGGCCAATTAATTCACCCCTCCACTTT.